This is a list of T cell receptor beta chains from one sample in a study of cytomegalovirus exposure and HLA in healthy donors. TCRdb's copy holds only in-frame clones and misses some; the assay was immunoSEQ multiplex PCR. Of roughly 120,000 clones detected, more than 60% appear once; the ten largest clones hold less than 3%. The sample comprised PBMCs. These receptors were collected from a woman in her forties in good health and CMV-seropositive. The CDR3 runs from the conserved cysteine through the conserved F or W. A D gene is named only where the DNA matches it firmly. Clone sizes are given selectively: once, few, many, or a class where the clone is expanded.

TRBV7-2	NA	NA	TRBJ2-5	16	CASSPPDLRGPETQYF	TGTGCCAGCAGCCCCCCTGACTTGCGAGGGCCGGAGACCCAGTACTTC
TRBV30	NA	NA	TRBJ1-5	15	CAWSPLGGVRQPQHF	TGTGCCTGGAGTCCGTTAGGGGGGGTACGACAGCCCCAGCATTTT
TRBV7-6	TRBD2	NA	TRBJ2-1	16	CASSLWGSGMGNEQFF	TGTGCCAGCAGCTTATGGGGTAGCGGGATGGGTAATGAGCAGTTCTTC
TRBV7-8	TRBD2	NA	TRBJ2-5	17	CASSSTRSGGARETQYF	TGTGCCAGCAGCTCAACGCGTAGCGGGGGGGCCAGAGAGACCCAGTACTTC
TRBV5-1	TRBD1	NA	TRBJ2-7	15	CASSLVAGGTYEQYF	TGCGCCAGCAGCTTGGTGGCAGGGGGAACCTACGAGCAGTACTTC
TRBV27	TRBD2	NA	TRBJ2-1	16	CASSTRTSGAYNEQFF	TGTGCCAGCAGTACCAGGACTAGCGGGGCCTACAATGAGCAGTTCTTC
TRBV14	TRBD1	NA	TRBJ1-5	18	CASSQEPAGTGNNQPQHF	TGTGCCAGCAGCCAAGAACCCGCCGGGACAGGGAACAATCAGCCCCAGCATTTT
TRBV7-9	TRBD1	NA	TRBJ2-7	13	CASSSGTGDVQYF	TGTGCCAGCAGCTCCGGGACAGGGGATGTGCAGTACTTC
TRBV5-1	TRBD1	NA	TRBJ2-3	16	CASSLARTGGTDTQYF	TGCGCCAGCAGCTTGGCTCGGACAGGGGGTACAGATACGCAGTATTTT
TRBV7-3	NA	once	TRBJ1-2	14	CASSLTAGVYGYTF	TGTGCCAGCAGCTTAACCGCGGGGGTCTATGGCTACACCTTC
TRBV5-6	TRBD2	few	TRBJ2-3	16	CASSLLAGGAGGTQYF	TGTGCCAGCAGCTTACTAGCGGGAGGGGCTGGAGGTACGCAGTATTTT
TRBV6-5	NA	NA	TRBJ1-1	14	CASSTAGMNTEAFF	TGTGCCAGCAGTACTGCAGGCATGAACACTGAAGCTTTCTTT
TRBV19	NA	few	TRBJ1-6	12	CASKQVASPLHF	TGTGCCAGTAAGCAGGTCGCTTCACCCCTCCACTTT
TRBV27	NA	NA	TRBJ1-6	14	CASSLQAPNSPLHF	TGTGCCAGCAGTTTACAGGCTCCTAATTCACCCCTCCACTTT
TRBV6-5	TRBD1	NA	TRBJ2-5	16	CASSYPDRGRQETQYF	TGTGCCAGCAGTTACCCTGACAGGGGGCGCCAAGAGACCCAGTACTTC
TRBV5-4	TRBD2	NA	TRBJ2-3	15	CASSFSGGATDTQYF	TGTGCCAGCAGCTTTAGCGGGGGGGCAACAGATACGCAGTATTTT
TRBV4-1	TRBD1	few	TRBJ1-4	16	CASSQTQGDSREKLFF	TGCGCCAGCAGCCAGACCCAGGGGGATTCTCGTGAAAAACTGTTTTTT
TRBV6-1	TRBD2	few	TRBJ2-5	15	CASSDGPGGRGTQYF	TGTGCCAGCAGCGACGGTCCCGGAGGGAGGGGGACCCAGTACTTC
TRBV4-3	NA	NA	TRBJ2-6	19	CASSHPLAGAGKGANVLTF	TGCGCCAGCAGCCACCCCCTAGCAGGGGCAGGGAAAGGGGCCAACGTCCTGACTTTC
TRBV27	NA	NA	TRBJ1-2	15	CASSFYGGINYGYTF	TGTGCCAGCAGTTTCTATGGCGGAATTAACTATGGCTACACCTTC
TRBV7-9	TRBD2	NA	TRBJ2-7	15	CASTLGGLAGDLMYF	TGTGCCAGCACCTTGGGGGGACTAGCGGGAGATTTAATGTACTTC
TRBV5-4	TRBD1	NA	TRBJ2-4	14	CASSLGTGGNIQYF	TGTGCCAGCAGCCTGGGGACAGGGGGGAACATTCAGTACTTC
TRBV7-2	NA	NA	TRBJ2-5	14	CASSFDGGRGTQYF	TGTGCCAGCAGCTTTGATGGGGGCCGGGGGACCCAGTACTTC
TRBV5-6	NA	NA	TRBJ2-7	13	CASSDSTGYEQYF	TGTGCCAGCAGCGACTCGACAGGCTACGAGCAGTACTTC
TRBV2	TRBD1	NA	TRBJ1-2	13	CASSPDRPYGYTF	TGTGCCAGCAGTCCGGACAGGCCCTATGGCTACACCTTC
TRBV6-4	TRBD2	NA	TRBJ2-3	17	CASSPLAGGPNTDTQYF	TGTGCCAGCAGTCCCTTAGCGGGGGGGCCGAACACAGATACGCAGTATTTT
TRBV6-1	NA	NA	TRBJ2-7	15	CASSDTGKVPYEQYF	TGTGCCAGCAGTGACACAGGGAAGGTGCCCTACGAGCAGTACTTC
TRBV25-1	TRBD2	NA	TRBJ2-3	15	CASLNQRGSADTQYF	TGTGCCAGTTTGAATCAGCGGGGATCGGCAGATACGCAGTATTTT
TRBV5-1	NA	NA	TRBJ2-7	12	CASSHPEGEQYF	TGCGCCAGCAGCCATCCAGAGGGCGAGCAGTACTTC
TRBV19	NA	NA	TRBJ2-3	17	CASSNPEASESTDTQYF	TGTGCCAGTAGTAACCCTGAGGCTAGCGAAAGCACAGATACGCAGTATTTT
TRBV5-4	NA	NA	TRBJ2-6	15	CASSSRGTGANVLTF	TGTGCCAGCAGCTCCCGAGGAACTGGGGCCAACGTCCTGACTTTC
TRBV14	NA	NA	TRBJ2-7	13	CASSQDRGVEQYF	TGTGCCAGCAGCCAAGACAGGGGGGTGGAGCAGTACTTC
TRBV11-2	NA	few	TRBJ1-3	14	CASSFTNSGNTIYF	TGTGCCAGCAGCTTTACAAACTCTGGAAACACCATATATTTT
TRBV5-6	TRBD1	NA	TRBJ1-1	16	CASSLSMSGGYTEAFF	TGTGCCAGCAGCTTGTCGATGTCAGGGGGTTACACTGAAGCTTTCTTT
TRBV27	TRBD1	NA	TRBJ2-3	14	CASSLGQGTDTQYF	TGTGCCAGCAGTCTCGGACAGGGCACAGATACGCAGTATTTT
TRBV2	NA	NA	TRBJ2-1	15	CASSEVGQTYNEQFF	TGTGCCAGCAGTGAAGTTGGACAGACCTACAATGAGCAGTTCTTC
TRBV10-3	NA	NA	TRBJ2-7	12	CAISERSYEQYF	TGTGCCATCAGTGAGCGGTCCTACGAGCAGTACTTC
TRBV7-9	TRBD1	NA	TRBJ1-5	17	CASSLIPGQGVSQPQHF	TGTGCCAGCAGCCTCATACCGGGACAGGGTGTGAGCCAGCCCCAGCATTTT
TRBV5-1	NA	once	TRBJ2-1	14	CASSLDRLWNEQFF	TGCGCCAGCAGCCTCGACAGGTTGTGGAATGAGCAGTTCTTC
TRBV5-1	NA	NA	TRBJ1-6	15	CASSLENRDNSPLHF	TGCGCCAGCAGCTTGGAGAACAGGGACAATTCACCCCTCCACTTT
TRBV5-1	TRBD2	NA	TRBJ2-5	17	CASSIGLAGGPQETQYF	TGCGCCAGCAGCATCGGACTAGCGGGGGGGCCCCAAGAGACCCAGTACTTC
TRBV27	NA	NA	TRBJ1-2	14	CASSSPTGPYGYTF	TGTGCCAGCAGTTCGCCGACAGGACCCTATGGCTACACCTTC
TRBV27	NA	NA	TRBJ2-2	14	CASSLGAATGELFF	TGTGCCAGCAGTTTGGGTGCGGCTACCGGGGAGCTGTTTTTT
TRBV7-3	TRBD1	NA	TRBJ1-1	14	CASSLGGGGTEAFF	TGTGCCAGCAGCTTAGGAGGGGGCGGTACTGAAGCTTTCTTT
TRBV2	NA	NA	TRBJ2-7	12	CASSAKSYEQYF	TGTGCCAGCAGTGCTAAATCCTACGAGCAGTACTTC
TRBV2	NA	NA	TRBJ2-3	12	CASSEQTDTQYF	TGTGCCAGCAGTGAACAGACAGATACGCAGTATTTT
TRBV7-2	NA	NA	TRBJ2-3	15	CASSLDRGSTDTQYF	TGTGCCAGCAGCCTCGACCGGGGGAGCACAGATACGCAGTATTTT
TRBV6-5	TRBD1	NA	TRBJ2-7	13	CASRRGTDYEQYF	TGTGCCAGCAGAAGAGGGACAGACTACGAGCAGTACTTC
TRBV9	NA	NA	TRBJ2-5	13	CASSPPSGETQYF	TGTGCCAGCTCGCCACCTAGTGGAGAGACCCAGTACTTC
TRBV15	TRBD1	NA	TRBJ2-1	15	CATSGWGQGAREQFF	TGTGCCACCAGCGGATGGGGACAGGGGGCACGAGAGCAGTTCTTC
TRBV6-1	NA	NA	TRBJ1-5	14	CASTGLNSNQPQHF	TGTGCCAGCACCGGACTGAATAGCAATCAGCCCCAGCATTTT
TRBV4-2	NA	NA	TRBJ1-1	13	CASSQVPSTEAFF	TGTGCCAGCAGCCAAGTCCCTTCCACTGAAGCTTTCTTT
TRBV7-2	TRBD1	NA	TRBJ2-5	17	CASSLEDRVGGGETQYF	TGTGCCAGCAGCTTAGAAGACAGGGTTGGTGGTGGGGAGACCCAGTACTTC
TRBV27	NA	few	TRBJ1-2	15	CASRKGGWPVYGYTF	TGTGCCAGCAGAAAGGGCGGGTGGCCTGTCTATGGCTACACCTTC
TRBV27	NA	NA	TRBJ2-3	15	CASSLGGLRIDTQYF	TGTGCCAGCAGTTTAGGGGGCTTAAGAATAGATACGCAGTATTTT